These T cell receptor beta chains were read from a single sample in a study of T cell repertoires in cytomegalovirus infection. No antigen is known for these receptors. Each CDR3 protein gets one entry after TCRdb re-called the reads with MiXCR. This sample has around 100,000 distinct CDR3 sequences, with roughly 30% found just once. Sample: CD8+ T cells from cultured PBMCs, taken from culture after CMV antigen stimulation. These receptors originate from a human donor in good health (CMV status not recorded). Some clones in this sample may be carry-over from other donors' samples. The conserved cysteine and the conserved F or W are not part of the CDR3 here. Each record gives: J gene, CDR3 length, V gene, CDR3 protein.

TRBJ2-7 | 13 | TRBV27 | ASSLAGGLPYEQY
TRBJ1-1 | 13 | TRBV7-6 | ASSYLTGTGTEAF
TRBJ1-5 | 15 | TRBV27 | ASSTRYGLISNQPQH
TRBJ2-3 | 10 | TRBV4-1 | ASSHGQGAQY
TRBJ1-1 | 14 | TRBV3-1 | ASSQGIGGGTTEAF
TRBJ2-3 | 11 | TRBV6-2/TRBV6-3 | ASSYSAGDTQY
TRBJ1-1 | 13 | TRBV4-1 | ASSQPGQMNTEAF
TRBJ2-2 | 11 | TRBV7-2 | ASRKLPTGELF
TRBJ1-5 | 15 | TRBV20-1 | SASSHGTVNSNQPQH
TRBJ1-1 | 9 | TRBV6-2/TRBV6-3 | ASSDNGEAF
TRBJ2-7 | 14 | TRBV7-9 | ASSRTSGGFSYEQY
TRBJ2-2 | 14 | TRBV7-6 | ASSHVTGQYTGELF
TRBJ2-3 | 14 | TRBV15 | ATSTMTGGGTDTQY
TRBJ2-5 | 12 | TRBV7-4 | ASRRPRGGETQY
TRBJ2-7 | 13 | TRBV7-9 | ASTPTGTEFYEQY
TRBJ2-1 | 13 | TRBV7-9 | ASSLAEKVSNEQF
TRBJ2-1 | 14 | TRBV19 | ASSLRDRVSGDEQF
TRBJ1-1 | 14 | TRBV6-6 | ASSPGGLTSAVEAF
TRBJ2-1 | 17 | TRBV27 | ASSLRLAGGLSSYNEQF
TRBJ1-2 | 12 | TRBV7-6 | ASSPMQDLNGYT
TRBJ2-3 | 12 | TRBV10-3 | AIMGDRELDTQY
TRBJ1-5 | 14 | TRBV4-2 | ASSQDEGTGNQPQH
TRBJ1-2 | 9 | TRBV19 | ASSIGIVYT
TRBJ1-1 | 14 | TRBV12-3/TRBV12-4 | ASSSGQGIWRIEAF
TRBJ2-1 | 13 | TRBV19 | ASSQFRGPYNEQF
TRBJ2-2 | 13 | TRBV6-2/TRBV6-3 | ASTRQGVYTGELF
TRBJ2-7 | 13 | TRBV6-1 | ASSVWLEGAYEQY
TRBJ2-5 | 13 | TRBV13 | ASSIGLAGGETQY
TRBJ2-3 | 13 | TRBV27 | ASSSTGGPTDTQY
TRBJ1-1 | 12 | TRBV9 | ASSGDRENTEAF
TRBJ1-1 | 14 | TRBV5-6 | ASSLAAGELRTEAF
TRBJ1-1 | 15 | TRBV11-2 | ASSSPHGDRLNTEAF
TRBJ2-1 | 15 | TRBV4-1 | ASSQVHGPPSYNEQF
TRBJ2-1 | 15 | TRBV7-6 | ASSFTSGGPRGNEQF
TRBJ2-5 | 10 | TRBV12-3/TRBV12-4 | ASSFPQETQY
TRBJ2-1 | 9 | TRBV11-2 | ASSPYGEQF
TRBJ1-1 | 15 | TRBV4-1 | ASSQDRMGRGNTEAF
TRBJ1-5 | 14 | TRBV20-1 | SARVIDDRSNQPQH
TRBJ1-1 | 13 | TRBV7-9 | ASIKAGTGGAEAF
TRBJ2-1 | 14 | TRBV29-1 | SVKGDGTDSYNEQF
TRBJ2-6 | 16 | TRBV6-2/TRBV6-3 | ASSTTTIGRAWANVLT
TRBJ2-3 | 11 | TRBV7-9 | ASSPKSPDTQY
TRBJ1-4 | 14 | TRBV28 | ASSPQGYPYNEKLF
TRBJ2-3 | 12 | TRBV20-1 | SARGASSTDTQY
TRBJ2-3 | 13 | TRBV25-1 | ASSEFRNSGDTQY
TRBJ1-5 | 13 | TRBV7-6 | ASSLGVGSNQPQH
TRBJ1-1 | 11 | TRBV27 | ASRSLGNVEAF
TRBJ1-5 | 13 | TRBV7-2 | ASSLERGSNQPQH
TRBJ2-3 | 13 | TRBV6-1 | ASSEEPGQADTQY
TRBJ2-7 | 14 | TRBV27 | ASSLSTPTGGYEQY